One and the same sample provided the 14 T cell receptor beta chains below, sequenced in a study of cytomegalovirus exposure and HLA in healthy donors. The PCR contained 60 Vbeta and 13 Jbeta primers. Some clones are missing from TCRdb's copy, which holds only in-frame ones; the method was immunoSEQ multiplex PCR. The sample lists fewer than 130,000 clones, around three quarters occurring once. Sequencing was done on a sample of PBMCs. Every receptor here comes from a female donor in good health and CMV-seropositive.

The gene calls are TRBV7-2 and TRBJ1-1, with 10 bases identical to TRBD1. This CDR3 is built from 14 residues. Germline V gene data show CDR1 as SGHTA and CDR2 as FQGNSA. The V and J ends lost 5 bases and 7 bases, in that order; junction bases with no gene match: 7. The DNA of the CDR3 is TGTGCCAGCAGCCCGAGGACAGGGGGTGGTGAAGCTTTCTTT. Translated, it gives CASSPRTGGGEAFF.

The rearrangement joins TRBV25-1 to TRBJ2-5, with 7 bases identical to TRBD2. Germline lookup yields CDR1 MGHDK and CDR2 SYGVNS. V dropped 3 bases and J dropped 4; count of bases not matched to a gene: 14. This CDR3 contains 17 residues. This CDR3 reads CASSEGGSDQPPETQYF. The CDR3 coding sequence is TGTGCCAGCAGTGAGGGAGGGAGCGACCAGCCCCCAGAGACCCAGTACTTC.

The chain combines TRBV28 with TRBJ1-2; the D gene is possibly TRBD1 (5 bases). The CDR3 loop spans 13 amino acids. The germline V and J ends were trimmed by 3 bases and 7 bases, with 12 bases remaining between them. Germline lookup yields CDR1 MDHEN and CDR2 SYDVKM. CDR3 in amino acids: CASSFSGVAGYTF. CDR3 sequence (DNA): TGTGCCAGCAGTTTTTCGGGGGTAGCTGGCTACACCTTC.

The CDR3 region is CASSLAGKSYNSPLHF. The CDR3 bases are TGTGCCAGCAGCTTGGCAGGGAAGTCCTATAATTCACCCCTCCACTTT. The chain recombines TRBV5-4 with TRBJ1-6; D is perhaps TRBD1 (5 bases). The germline gives CDR1 SGHNT, CDR2 YYREEE (reference sequence). The germline V and J ends were trimmed by 0 bases and 1 base, with 8 bases remaining between them. CDR3 length: 16 amino acids.

The chain has TRBV7-2 and TRBJ2-7; TRBD2 aligns across 9 bases. V gave up 5 bases and J gave up 12 bases; unmatched junction bases: 11. CDR1 and CDR2 (germline): SGHTA, FQGNSA. CDR3 size: 13 residues. The CDR3 nucleotides are TGTGCCAGCAGCCCGCACGGACTAGCGTATCGGTACTTC. Translation: CASSPHGLAYRYF.

The V call is TRBV6-5, the J call TRBJ2-2; D is ambiguous. Deletions cut 2 bases from V and 5 bases from J, with 15 bases between. Germline CDR1 reads MNHEY; CDR2 reads SVGAGI. The CDR3 length is 16 residues. The CDR3 DNA is TGTGCCAGCAGTTACATTACACCGGGTTATACCGGGGAGCTGTTTTTT. It translates to CASSYITPGYTGELFF.

This sequence joins TRBV6-1 and TRBJ1-2, with D maybe TRBD1 (5 bases). CDR1 is MNHNS, CDR2 SASEGT, per germline. CDR3 length: 11 amino acids. Trimming pared 11 bases from V and 0 bases from J, leaving 7 bases between. The CDR3 DNA sequence: TGTGCCTCGGGGGCTAACTATGGCTACACCTTC. It encodes CASGANYGYTF.

The chain recombines TRBV19 with TRBJ1-4; 8 bases map to TRBD1. Germline CDR1 LNHDA, CDR2 SQIVND (reference sequence). This CDR3 comprises 18 residues. J gave up 3 bases and V 5 bases, and 14 bases lay outside the gene matches. For the CDR3, the DNA is TGTGCCAGTAGTGTGGGGCCGGGACAGGTCCCCTCTAATGAAAAACTGTTTTTT. The encoded protein is CASSVGPGQVPSNEKLFF.

V usage is TRBV5-1 and J usage is TRBJ2-1, with 11 bases identical to TRBD2. Germline CDR1 is SGHRS and CDR2 is YFSETQ. The CDR3 spans 15 residues. V was pared by 6 bases and J by 6 bases, with 8 bases of the junction left unmatched. The CDR3 spells CASTVAGGPFNEQFF. The CDR3 bases are TGCGCCAGCACGGTAGCGGGGGGGCCTTTCAATGAGCAGTTCTTC.

The gene calls are TRBV11-2 and TRBJ2-1; 10 bases match TRBD2. CDR3 length: 15 residues. J was trimmed by 1 base and V by 3 bases; bases with no gene match: 0. Germline values: CDR1 SGHAT, CDR2 FQNNGV. CDR3 amino acids: CASSFSGGSYNEQFF. CDR3 DNA: TGTGCCAGCAGCTTTAGCGGGGGGTCCTACAATGAGCAGTTCTTC.

The chain uses TRBV5-8 and TRBJ1-5, with 10 nucleotides matching TRBD1. Germline values: CDR1 SGHTS, CDR2 YDEGEE. The V segment lost 3 bases and the J segment 6 bases; nucleotides outside the gene matches: 3. This CDR3 has 14 amino acids. The CDR3 DNA follows: TGTGCCAGCAGCTGGGGACAGGGGACTCAGCCCCAGCATTTT. Translating it yields CASSWGQGTQPQHF.

The chain has TRBV6-1 and TRBJ1-4; TRBD1 aligns across 7 bases. This CDR3 contains 15 residues. V gave up 6 bases and J gave up 4 bases; unmatched junction bases: 8. Germline V gene sequence: CDR1 MNHNS, CDR2 SASEGT. The CDR3 nucleotides read TGTGCCAGCAGCATTACGGGACAGTTTAATGAAAAACTGTTTTTT. Translation: CASSITGQFNEKLFF.

V is TRBV5-8 and J is TRBJ1-1; D is unclear. CDR3 length: 15 amino acids. Germline CDR1 reads SGHTS; CDR2 reads YDEGEE. V lost 0 bases and J 0 bases, leaving 9 bases between the germline ends. CDR3 amino acids: CASSLVPYMNTEAFF. The CDR3 DNA reads TGTGCCAGCAGCTTGGTCCCGTACATGAACACTGAAGCTTTCTTT.

The rearrangement joins TRBV19 to TRBJ1-2; D is perhaps TRBD1 (5 bases). V dropped 6 bases and J dropped 2 bases, with 19 bases sitting between them. The germline V gene encodes CDR1 LNHDA and CDR2 SQIVND (reference sequence). This CDR3 is built from 16 residues. The CDR3 spells CASRIGRQGGNYGYTF. CDR3 bases: TGTGCCAGTAGGATCGGGAGGCAGGGAGGAAACTATGGCTACACCTTC.